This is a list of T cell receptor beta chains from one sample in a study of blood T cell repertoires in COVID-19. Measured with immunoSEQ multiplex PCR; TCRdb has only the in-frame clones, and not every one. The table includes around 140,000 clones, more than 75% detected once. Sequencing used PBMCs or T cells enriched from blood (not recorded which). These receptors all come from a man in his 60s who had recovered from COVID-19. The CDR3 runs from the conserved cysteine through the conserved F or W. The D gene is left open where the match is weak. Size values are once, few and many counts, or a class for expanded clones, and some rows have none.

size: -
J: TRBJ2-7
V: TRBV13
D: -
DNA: TGTGCCAGCAGCTTAAATGTAGGGGCGGGAGAGCAGTACTTC
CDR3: CASSLNVGAGEQYF

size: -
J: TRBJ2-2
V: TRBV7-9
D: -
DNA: TGTGCCAGCAGCCCCAGTACCGGGGAGCTGTTTTTT
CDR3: CASSPSTGELFF

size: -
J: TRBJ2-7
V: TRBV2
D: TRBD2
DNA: TGTGCCAGCAGCCGGACTAGCGGCAATTCCTACGAGCAGTACTTC
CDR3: CASSRTSGNSYEQYF

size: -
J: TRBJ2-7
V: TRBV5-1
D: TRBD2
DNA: TGCGCCAGCAACTTGGGGACTAGCGGTTACGAGCAGTACTTC
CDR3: CASNLGTSGYEQYF

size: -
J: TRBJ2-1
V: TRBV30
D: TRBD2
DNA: TGTGCCTACCAACAGGGTCCCCTAGCGGGACACAATGAGCAGTTCTTC
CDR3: CAYQQGPLAGHNEQFF

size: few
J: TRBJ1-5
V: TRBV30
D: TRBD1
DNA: TGTGCCTGGAGTACCGGGACAGATAATCAGCCCCAGCATTTT
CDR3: CAWSTGTDNQPQHF

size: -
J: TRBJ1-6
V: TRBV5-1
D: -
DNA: TGCGCCAGCAGCAGCGGGGGGGGTGAATCACCCCTCCACTTT
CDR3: CASSSGGGESPLHF

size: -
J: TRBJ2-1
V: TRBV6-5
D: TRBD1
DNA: TGTGCCAGCAGTTACTACCTGACAGGGAGTTCTGAGCAGTTCTTC
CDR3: CASSYYLTGSSEQFF

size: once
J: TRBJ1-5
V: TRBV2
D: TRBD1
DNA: TGTGCCAGCAGTGAGTGGACAGGGGGTAATCAGCCCCAGCATTTT
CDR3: CASSEWTGGNQPQHF

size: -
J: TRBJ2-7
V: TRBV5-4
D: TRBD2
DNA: TGTGCCAGCAGCTCCTACGGGGGGGGCTACGAGCAGTACTTC
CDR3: CASSSYGGGYEQYF

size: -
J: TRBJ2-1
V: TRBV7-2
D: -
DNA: TGTGCCAGCAGCTTAGGAAGGCGGAACAATGAGCAGTTCTTC
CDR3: CASSLGRRNNEQFF

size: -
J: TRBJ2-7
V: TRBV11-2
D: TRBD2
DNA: TGTGCCAGCAGCCCCCGAGGACTAGCGGGTGATAGCTCCTACGAGCAGTACTTC
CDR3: CASSPRGLAGDSSYEQYF

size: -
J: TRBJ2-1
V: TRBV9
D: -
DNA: TGTGCCAGCAGCGTAGGTGCGGGGAAAGGCAATGAGCAGTTCTTC
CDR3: CASSVGAGKGNEQFF

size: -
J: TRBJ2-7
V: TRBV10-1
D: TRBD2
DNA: TGCGCCACCCCCTCGGGGAGGGCGGGAGAATTCTACGAGCAGTACTTC
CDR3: CATPSGRAGEFYEQYF

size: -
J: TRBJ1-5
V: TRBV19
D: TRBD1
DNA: TGTGCCAGTAGTACCTACCGACAGGGGAACAATCAGCCCCAGCATTTT
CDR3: CASSTYRQGNNQPQHF

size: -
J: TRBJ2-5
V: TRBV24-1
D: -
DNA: TGTGCCACCAGTGATCTCCCCGACTCGGGGACCCAGTACTTC
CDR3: CATSDLPDSGTQYF

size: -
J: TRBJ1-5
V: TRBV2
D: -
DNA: TGTGCCAGCAGTGTGGGGCGTGGGGGCAGCAATCAGCCCCAGCATTTT
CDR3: CASSVGRGGSNQPQHF

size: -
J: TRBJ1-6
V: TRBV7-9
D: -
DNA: TGTGCCAGCACTCTTTCATCTCCAGGTTCCAGCTCCTATAATTCACCCCTCCACTTT
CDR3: CASTLSSPGSSSYNSPLHF

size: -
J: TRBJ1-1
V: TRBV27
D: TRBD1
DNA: TGTGCCAGCACCATGACAGGGGGCACTGAAGCTTTCTTT
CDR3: CASTMTGGTEAFF

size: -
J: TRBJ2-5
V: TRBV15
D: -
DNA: TGTGCCACCAGCAGAGGACAAAGAGAAGAGACCCAGTACTTC
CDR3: CATSRGQREETQYF

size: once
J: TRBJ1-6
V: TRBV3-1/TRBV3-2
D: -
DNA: TGTGCCAGCAGTTCCCTCGGGCCGAGGGATTCACCCCTCCACTTT
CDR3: CASSSLGPRDSPLHF

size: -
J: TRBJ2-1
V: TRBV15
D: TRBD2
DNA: TGTGCCACCAGCAGCGGGGGGGAGGAGCAGTTCTTC
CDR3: CATSSGGEEQFF

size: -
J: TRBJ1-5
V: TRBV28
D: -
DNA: TGTGCCAGCAAGCAGGGTGGCAATCAGCCCCAGCATTTT
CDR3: CASKQGGNQPQHF

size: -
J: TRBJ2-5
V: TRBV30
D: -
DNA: TGTGCCTGGAGTCGTGCAGGACAAGAGACCCAGTACTTC
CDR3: CAWSRAGQETQYF

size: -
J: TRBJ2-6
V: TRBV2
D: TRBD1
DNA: TGTGCCACAAGGGGGCTCTTCGGCGGGGCCAACGTCCTGACTTTC
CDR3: CATRGLFGGANVLTF

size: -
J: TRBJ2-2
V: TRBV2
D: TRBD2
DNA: TGTGCCAGCAGGGGACTAGTCACCGGGGAGCTGTTTTTT
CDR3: CASRGLVTGELFF

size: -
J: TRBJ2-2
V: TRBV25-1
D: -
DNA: TGTGCCAGCAGTACTTCAAACACCGGGGAGCTGTTTTTT
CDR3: CASSTSNTGELFF

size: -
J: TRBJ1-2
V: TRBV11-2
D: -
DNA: TGTGCCAGCAGCTCAATCCGGGGGGGCTATGGCTACACCTTC
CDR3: CASSSIRGGYGYTF

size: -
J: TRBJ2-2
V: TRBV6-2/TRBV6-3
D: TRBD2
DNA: TGTGCCAGCAGCCCTACCCCGCGGACTAGAGCGGGGGAGCTGTTTTTT
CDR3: CASSPTPRTRAGELFF

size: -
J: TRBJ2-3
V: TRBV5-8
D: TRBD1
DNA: TGTGCCAGCAGCCGCCGGGGACAGGACTTTAGCACAGATACGCAGTATTTT
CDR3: CASSRRGQDFSTDTQYF

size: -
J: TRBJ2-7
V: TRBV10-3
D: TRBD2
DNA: TGTGCCATCAGTGAGGCTAGCGGGATCGGCGAGCAGTACTTC
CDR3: CAISEASGIGEQYF

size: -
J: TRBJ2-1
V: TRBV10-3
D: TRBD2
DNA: TGTGCCATCGGGGGTGGGACTAGATACAATGAGCAGTTCTTC
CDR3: CAIGGGTRYNEQFF

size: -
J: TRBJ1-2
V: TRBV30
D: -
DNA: TGTGCCTGGACCCCCTCAGGTAGCGCCCCGCCAGAAGCTAACTATGGCTACACCTTC
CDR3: CAWTPSGSAPPEANYGYTF

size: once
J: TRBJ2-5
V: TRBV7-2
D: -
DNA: TGTGCCAGCAGCTTATCCCGGGGTTTGGGGACCCAGTACTTC
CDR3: CASSLSRGLGTQYF